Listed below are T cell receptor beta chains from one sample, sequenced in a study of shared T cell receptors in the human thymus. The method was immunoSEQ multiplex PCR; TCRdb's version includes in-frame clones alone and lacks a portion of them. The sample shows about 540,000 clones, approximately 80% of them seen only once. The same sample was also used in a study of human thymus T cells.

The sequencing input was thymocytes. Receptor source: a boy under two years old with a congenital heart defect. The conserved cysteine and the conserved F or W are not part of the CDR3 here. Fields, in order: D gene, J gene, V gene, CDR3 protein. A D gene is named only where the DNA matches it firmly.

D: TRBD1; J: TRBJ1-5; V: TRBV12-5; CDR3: ASGLPGTGDSNQPQH
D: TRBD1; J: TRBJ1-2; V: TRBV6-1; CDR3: ASRADRVGGYT
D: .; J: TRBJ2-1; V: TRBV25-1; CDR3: ASSRQVHNEQF
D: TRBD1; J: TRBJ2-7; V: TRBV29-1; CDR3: SATGRLTYEQY
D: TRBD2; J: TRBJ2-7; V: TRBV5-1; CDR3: ASSLRLAGGDSYEQY
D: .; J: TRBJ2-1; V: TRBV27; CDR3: ASSWRSGNSYNEQF
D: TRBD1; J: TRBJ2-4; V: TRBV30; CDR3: AWRATGNLAKNIQY
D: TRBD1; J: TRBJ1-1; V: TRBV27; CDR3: ASSHRTGVNTEAF
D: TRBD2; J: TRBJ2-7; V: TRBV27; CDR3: ASSFTSGAYEQY
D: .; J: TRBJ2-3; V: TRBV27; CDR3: ASQLSREPSTDTQY
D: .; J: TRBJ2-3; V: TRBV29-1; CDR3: SVEEVGSHTDTQY
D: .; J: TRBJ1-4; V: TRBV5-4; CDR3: ASSWGGSPGRGATNEKLF
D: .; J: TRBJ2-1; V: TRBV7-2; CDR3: ASRTGSYNEQF
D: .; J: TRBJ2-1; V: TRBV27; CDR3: ASSLSFRTEQF
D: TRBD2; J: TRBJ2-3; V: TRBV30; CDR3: AWSFLAGGPQDTQY
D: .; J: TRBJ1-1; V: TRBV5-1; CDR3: ASSSGGPTEAF
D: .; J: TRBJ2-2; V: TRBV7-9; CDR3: ASSYDDTFRGTGELF
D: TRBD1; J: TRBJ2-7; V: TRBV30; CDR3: AWVGRYGTGDYEQY
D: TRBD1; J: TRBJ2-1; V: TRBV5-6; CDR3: ASRPGTDYNEQF
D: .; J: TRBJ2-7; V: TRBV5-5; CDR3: ASSLGGHYEQY
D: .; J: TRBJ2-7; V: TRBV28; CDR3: ASSPTASGPRPYEQY
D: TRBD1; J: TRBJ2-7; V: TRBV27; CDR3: ASSRTGGGQYEQY
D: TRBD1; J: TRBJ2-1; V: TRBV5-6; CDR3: ASSLGTGSHEQF
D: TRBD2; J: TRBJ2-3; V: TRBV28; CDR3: ASRGGRRGPDTQY
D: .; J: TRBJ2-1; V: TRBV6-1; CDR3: ASSEERRSSYNEQF
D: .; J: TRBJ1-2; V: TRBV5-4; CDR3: ASSLAGANYGYT
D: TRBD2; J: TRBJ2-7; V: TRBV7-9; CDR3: ASSFASGGPYEQY
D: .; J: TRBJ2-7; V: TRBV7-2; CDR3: ASSLEVGSSYEQY